The next 22 T cell receptor beta chains were all read from a single sample in a study of OX40 agonist ivuxolimab in advanced cancers. The protocol was immunoSEQ multiplex PCR, while the TCRdb copy is restricted to in-frame clones and leaves out a portion. The sample has around 95,000 clones, under 95% seen once; the top ten hold about 0.49%. The source was CD4+ or CD8+ T cells sorted from blood, collected in a trial of the OX40 agonist ivuxolimab. All receptors come from an adult with an advanced solid tumor such as melanoma, head and neck, liver or kidney cancer.

This rearrangement joins TRBV19 to TRBJ1-4; TRBD1 might be the D (5 bases). The CDR3 extends over 14 amino acids. Germline V gene lookup returns CDR1 LNHDA and CDR2 SQIVND (reference sequence). V was clipped by 5 bases and J by 8 bases, with 15 bases between them. CDR3 sequence: CASSLSGTAEKLFF. Written as DNA, the CDR3 is TGTGCCAGTAGTCTCTCAGGGACGGCGGAAAAACTGTTTTTT.

This chain connects TRBV5-4 to TRBJ2-2; TRBD2 aligns across 10 bases. Germline CDR1 and CDR2: SGHNT and YYREEE (reference sequence). V gave up 4 bases and J gave up 4 bases; unmatched junction bases: 7. This CDR3 region has 16 residues. The CDR3 loop reads CASSIPGLARTGELFF. The DNA of the CDR3 is TGTGCCAGCAGCATCCCGGGACTAGCGCGCACCGGGGAGCTGTTTTTT.

V and J are TRBV7-9 and TRBJ1-4; D uncertain. CDR3 size: 12 residues. Trimming left V 10 bases short and J 6 bases short, with 12 bases between. Germline V CDR1 and CDR2: SEHNR, FQNEAQ (reference sequence). The CDR3 nucleotides read TGTGCCACCTCTGGGCAGGATGAAAAACTGTTTTTT. Encoded protein: CATSGQDEKLFF.

The table lists this clone with a count of one. J is TRBJ2-1 and V is TRBV7-9, with TRBD2 matching 7 bases. This CDR3 region has 16 residues. Germline assignment: CDR1 SEHNR and CDR2 FQNEAQ (reference sequence). V gave up 2 bases and J gave up 0 bases; unmatched junction bases: 4. The CDR3 DNA is TGTGCCAGCAGCTTATTGGGCGGGAGCTCCTACAATGAGCAGTTCTTC. Translated: CASSLLGGSSYNEQFF.

The chain employs TRBV7-9 and TRBJ1-4; TRBD1 matches at 9 bases. The CDR3 sequence is 14 residues long. J was trimmed by 8 bases and V by 7 bases; bases with no gene match: 8. CDR1 and CDR2 (germline): SEHNR, FQNEAQ (reference sequence). CDR3 region: CASTQQGAREKLFF. The CDR3 DNA follows: TGTGCCAGCACCCAACAGGGGGCCCGGGAAAAACTGTTTTTT.

The chain employs TRBV18 and TRBJ2-1, with 10 bases that match TRBD2. CDR3 length equals 16 residues. Looked up from germline, CDR1 is KGHSH and CDR2 is LQKENI. With 0 bases clipped from V and 4 bases from J, the junction kept 3 bases outside the gene matches. CDR3 bases: TGTGCCAGCTCACCACCGGGACTAGCGACATACAATGAGCAGTTCTTC. Translated, it gives CASSPPGLATYNEQFF.

The chain employs TRBV7-9 and TRBJ1-4; D gene ambiguous. The germline V and J ends were trimmed by 2 bases and 8 bases, with 3 bases remaining between them. The CDR3 is made up of 11 amino acids. Germline loops: CDR1 SEHNR, CDR2 FQNEAQ (reference sequence). Here the CDR3 DNA reads TGTGCCAGCAGCTTAAGGGAAAAACTGTTTTTT. This codes for CASSLREKLFF. The full variable domain, completed using reference TRBV7-9 and TRBJ1-4, is DTGVSQNPRHKITKRGQNVTFRCDPISEHNRLYWYRQTLGQGPEFLTYFQNEAQLEKSRLLSDRFSAERPKGSFSTLEIQRTEQGDSAMYLCASSLREKLFFGSGTQLSVL.

This clone occurred once. This chain uses TRBV7-3 with TRBJ2-2; D unclear. V was shortened by 3 bases and J by 4 bases, with 12 bases between the two germline ends. Per germline, CDR1 SGHTA and CDR2 FQGTGA. The CDR3 has 15 residues. CDR3 in amino acids: CASSFYVGRTGELFF. CDR3 DNA: TGTGCCAGCAGCTTCTACGTTGGACGCACCGGGGAGCTGTTTTTT.

The chain combines TRBV30 with TRBJ2-6; D remains unclear. Germline lookup yields CDR1 GTSNPN and CDR2 SVGIG (reference sequence). Trimming shortened V by 0 bases and J by 0 bases, and 15 bases separated the two germline ends. This CDR3 contains 18 residues. The CDR3 loop is CAWSVLRIPNSGANVLTF. The CDR3 nucleotides read TGTGCCTGGAGTGTCCTTCGGATTCCCAACTCTGGGGCCAACGTCCTGACTTTC. Based on the CDR3 plus reference TRBV30 and TRBJ2-6, the full variable domain is SQTIHQWPATLVQPVGSPLSLECTVEGTSNPNLYWYRQAAGRGLQLLFYSVGIGQISSEVPQNLSASRPQDRQFILSSKKLLLSDSGFYLCAWSVLRIPNSGANVLTFGAGSRLTVL.

This rearrangement joins TRBV7-9 to TRBJ1-2, with 8 positions matching TRBD1. Germline V CDR1 and CDR2: SEHNR, FQNEAQ (reference sequence). This CDR3 region has 13 residues. V shed 2 bases and J 6 bases; nucleotides not matched to a gene: 2. The CDR3: CASSLMTGDGYTF. In DNA form, the CDR3 reads TGTGCCAGCAGCTTAATGACAGGGGATGGCTACACCTTC. Based on the CDR3 plus reference TRBV7-9 and TRBJ1-2, the full variable domain is DTGVSQNPRHKITKRGQNVTFRCDPISEHNRLYWYRQTLGQGPEFLTYFQNEAQLEKSRLLSDRFSAERPKGSFSTLEIQRTEQGDSAMYLCASSLMTGDGYTFGSGTRLTVV.

The V gene is TRBV5-4, the J gene TRBJ2-7, with D tentatively TRBD1 or TRBD2 (5 bases each). Per germline, CDR1 SGHNT and CDR2 YYREEE (reference sequence). The V end was cut by 2 bases, the J end by 1 base, with 13 bases between. There are 15 residues in the CDR3. Here the CDR3 DNA reads TGTGCCAGCAGCTTCGGGACGGCTGATTCCTACGAGCAGTACTTC. It is translated as CASSFGTADSYEQYF.

The J gene is TRBJ2-7, the V gene TRBV28, with TRBD1 matching 12 bases. There are 15 residues in the CDR3. Germline CDR1 and CDR2: MDHEN and SYDVKM. After removal of 6 bases from V and 7 bases from J, the junction contained 10 bases not matched to a gene. The CDR3 sequence is CASSPGGQGAREQYF. The DNA of the CDR3 is TGTGCCAGCAGCCCCGGGGGACAGGGGGCGCGTGAGCAGTACTTC.

This rearrangement joins TRBV6-5 to TRBJ2-7, with 7 positions matching TRBD2. The CDR3 consists of 15 residues. CDR1 is MNHEY and CDR2 is SVGAGI in the germline V gene. V lost 3 bases, J lost 1 base, and 6 bases stayed unmatched. CDR3 coding DNA: TGTGCCAGCAGTTATGCGGCGGGAGCTTCCTACGAGCAGTACTTC. It encodes CASSYAAGASYEQYF.

The chain couples TRBV5-1 to TRBJ1-1; 8 nucleotides agree with TRBD1. This CDR3 is 14 amino acids long. From germline, CDR1 is SGHRS and CDR2 YFSETQ. V shed 2 bases and J 3 bases; nucleotides not matched to a gene: 3. For the CDR3, the DNA is TGCGCCAGCAGCTTTGGGACAGGAGACACTGAAGCTTTCTTT. Its protein product is CASSFGTGDTEAFF.

The rearrangement links TRBV9 to TRBJ2-7, with 10 bases aligning to TRBD2. The CDR3 is made up of 18 amino acids. V lost 0 bases, J lost 3 bases, and 12 bases stayed unmatched. CDR1 is SGDLS and CDR2 is YYNGEE in the germline V gene. CDR3 sequence: CASSVGLAGESLNYEQYF. The CDR3 nucleotides read TGTGCCAGCAGCGTAGGGCTAGCGGGGGAATCCCTTAACTACGAGCAGTACTTC.

The chain has TRBV6-5 and TRBJ2-7; D ambiguous. V was clipped by 0 bases and J by 0 bases, with 9 bases between them. Germline CDR1 is MNHEY and CDR2 is SVGAGI. CDR3 length: 15 residues. CDR3 in DNA: TGTGCCAGCAGTTACTCGCGAGTGAGCTCCTACGAGCAGTACTTC. It specifies CASSYSRVSSYEQYF.

V usage is TRBV18 and J usage is TRBJ2-2, with 11 bases lining up with TRBD2. This CDR3 region has 18 residues. Germline values: CDR1 KGHSH, CDR2 LQKENI. The V and J ends lost 1 base and 4 bases, in that order; junction bases with no gene match: 8. The CDR3 DNA reads as TGTGCCAGCTCACCACTGATACTAGCGGGAGTAGGCACCGGGGAGCTGTTTTTT. Its translation is CASSPLILAGVGTGELFF. Full variable domain (missing parts from reference TRBV18 and TRBJ2-2): NAGVMQNPRHLVRRRGQEARLRCSPMKGHSHVYWYRQLPEEGLKFMVYLQKENIIDESGMPKERFSAEFPKEGPSILRIQQVVRGDSAAYFCASSPLILAGVGTGELFFGEGSRLTVL.

This chain links TRBV7-2 with TRBJ2-2; D possibly corresponds to TRBD2 (6 bases). V dropped 0 bases and J dropped 0 bases, with 8 bases sitting between them. The CDR3 extends over 16 amino acids. The germline CDR1 and CDR2 sequences are SGHTA and FQGNSA. The CDR3 nucleotides are TGTGCCAGCAGCTTAGCGGGGAGGTCGAACACCGGGGAGCTGTTTTTT. Protein sequence: CASSLAGRSNTGELFF.

This chain links TRBV29-1 with TRBJ2-3; 9 nucleotides agree with TRBD1. Germline CDR1 is SQVTM and CDR2 is ANQGSEA. The CDR3 totals 13 residues. V was pared by 6 bases and J by 3 bases, with 4 bases of the junction left unmatched. CDR3 nucleotide sequence: TGCAGCGTGGAGACAGGGGGGACAGATACGCAGTATTTT. It specifies CSVETGGTDTQYF.

This sequence joins TRBV4-3 and TRBJ2-7; D is ambiguous. CDR1 is LGHNA and CDR2 is YSLEER in the germline V gene. This CDR3 is built from 14 residues. V lost 1 base, J lost 0 bases, and 7 bases lay in between. The CDR3 nucleotides read TGCGCCAGCAGCCAAGGACTGAACTCCTACGAGCAGTACTTC. Its protein product is CASSQGLNSYEQYF.

The gene calls are TRBV2 and TRBJ1-2, with a weak D call TRBD1 (5 bases). Looked up from germline, CDR1 is SNHLY and CDR2 is FYNNEI. This CDR3 has 14 amino acids. V was shortened by 4 bases and J by 7 bases, with 16 bases between the two germline ends. As DNA, the CDR3 is TGTGCCAGCAGTGTTAGGGGTTTGGACGGTGGCTACACCTTC. This translates into CASSVRGLDGGYTF.

This clone was counted once. The rearrangement uses TRBV15 and TRBJ2-7, with TRBD2 as a possible D gene (5 bases). The V end lost 0 bases, the J end lost 6 bases, and 6 bases lay between the germline ends. Germline CDR1 and CDR2: LNHNV and YYDKDF (reference sequence). The CDR3 contains 12 residues. The CDR3 is CATSRERGEQYF. In DNA form, the CDR3 reads TGTGCCACCAGCAGAGAACGGGGCGAGCAGTACTTC.